This TCR beta chain is from a study of OX40 agonist ivuxolimab in advanced cancers. Study context: The study enrolled dose-escalation patients with hepatocellular carcinoma, melanoma, renal cell or head and neck cancer. Overall study findings and caveats: On average, CD8+ T cells showed a greater number of expanded clones than CD4+.

As for this clone: Its cognate antigen is unknown.

Using immunoSEQ multiplex PCR, the repertoire was profiled, and TCRdb retains in-frame clones only, with some absent. The sample yields roughly 60,000 clones, approximately 86% seen once. Between the trimmed V and J ends, which lost 7 bases and 3 bases, there was a span of 13 bases. CDR1 and CDR2 from the germline V gene are MNHNS and SASEGT. This CDR3 is built from 13 residues. This TCR came from an adult with an advanced solid tumor such as melanoma, head and neck, liver or kidney cancer. Material: CD4+ or CD8+ T cells sorted from blood, obtained in a trial of the OX40 agonist ivuxolimab. The chain uses TRBV6-1 and TRBJ2-7; D not certain. The CDR3 loop is CASTLGISYEQYF. CDR3 nucleotide sequence: TGTGCCAGCACCCTGGGAATCAGCTACGAGCAGTACTTC.